What follows are 26 T cell receptor beta chains derived from one specimen sequenced in a study of T cell responses to AZD1222 COVID-19 vaccine. Libraries were prepared by immunoSEQ multiplex PCR; TCRdb keeps only in-frame clonotypes and omits some of them. The sample yields roughly 170,000 clones, 91% seen once. The starting material was peripheral blood, obtained on day 0 of AZD1222 vaccination. The origin of the receptors is an adult in good health.

The rearrangement uses TRBV6-2 or TRBV6-3 and TRBJ1-4; D remains unclear. Germline lookup yields CDR1 MNHEY and CDR2 SVGEGT. The V end lost 5 bases, the J end lost 0 bases, and 10 bases lay between the germline ends. The length of the CDR3 is 15 residues. CDR3 region: CASSPDTATNEKLFF. The CDR3 DNA sequence: TGTGCCAGCAGTCCGGATACTGCAACTAATGAAAAACTGTTTTTT.

Here the CDR3 reads CASSDSRRDTEAFF. The CDR3 DNA sequence: TGTGCCAGCAGTGATTCACGGAGGGACACTGAAGCTTTCTTT. This chain uses TRBV6-1 with TRBJ1-1; D is unclear. Germline loops: CDR1 MNHNS, CDR2 SASEGT. Trimming removed 3 bases from V and 3 bases from J, with 11 bases in between. This CDR3 contains 14 residues.

The chain has TRBV19 and TRBJ2-7; D possibly uses TRBD1 or TRBD2 (5 bases each). V was cut by 2 bases and J by 3 bases, with 14 bases left in between. Germline CDR1 and CDR2: LNHDA and SQIVND (reference sequence). The CDR3 consists of 15 residues. As DNA, the CDR3 is TGTGCCAGTAGTATATCCCGGGACCGGAACTACGAGCAGTACTTC. As protein: CASSISRDRNYEQYF.

The chain carries TRBV2 and TRBJ2-4, with D tentatively TRBD1 (7 bases). The germline V gene encodes CDR1 SNHLY and CDR2 FYNNEI. Trimming removed 10 bases from V and 15 bases from J, with 19 bases in between. This CDR3 is 11 amino acids long. CDR3 in DNA: TGTGCCATAAACAGGGGACTGGTTTGGTACTTC. It is translated as CAINRGLVWYF.

V usage is TRBV19 and J usage is TRBJ1-6, with 7 bases matching TRBD1. Germline V CDR1 and CDR2: LNHDA, SQIVND (reference sequence). The trim removed 3 bases at V and 13 bases at J, leaving 9 bases unmatched. The CDR3 length is 14 residues. This chain's CDR3 is CASSIRDRDLPLHF. Here the CDR3 DNA reads TGTGCCAGTAGTATCAGAGACAGGGACCTGCCCCTCCACTTT.

The chain links TRBV7-2 to TRBJ1-5, with TRBD1 as a possible D gene (5 bases). CDR3 size: 16 residues. Trimming left V 5 bases short and J 0 bases short, with 14 bases between. Looked up from germline, CDR1 is SGHTA and CDR2 is FQGNSA. This CDR3 reads CASSDLTGFSNQPQHF. The CDR3 DNA follows: TGTGCCAGCAGCGACCTCACAGGATTTAGCAATCAGCCCCAGCATTTT.

V gene TRBV19 combines with J gene TRBJ1-2; D is unresolved. V lost 4 bases to trimming and J lost 2 bases, with 17 bases between them. Germline CDR1 LNHDA, CDR2 SQIVND (reference sequence). The CDR3 extends over 16 amino acids. The CDR3 spells CASSTLGGLRNYGYTF. CDR3 DNA: TGTGCCAGTAGTACCTTAGGAGGTCTGCGCAACTATGGCTACACCTTC. Full variable domain (rest looked up from reference TRBV19 and TRBJ1-2): DGGITQSPKYLFRKEGQNVTLSCEQNLNHDAMYWYRQDPGQGLRLIYYSQIVNDFQKGDIAEGYSVSREKKESFPLTVTSAQKNPTAFYLCASSTLGGLRNYGYTFGSGTRLTVV.

The V gene is TRBV19, the J gene TRBJ1-1; maybe TRBD1 (6 bases). V was cut by 5 bases and J by 1 base, with 8 bases left in between. CDR1 and CDR2 (germline): LNHDA, SQIVND (reference sequence). CDR3 length: 13 amino acids. This chain's CDR3 is CASSLGQNTEAFF. As DNA, the CDR3 is TGTGCCAGTAGTCTGGGACAGAACACTGAAGCTTTCTTT.

The rearrangement uses TRBV7-9 and TRBJ2-3; D is uncertain. Germline V gene lookup returns CDR1 SEHNR and CDR2 FQNEAQ (reference sequence). Trimming cost V 4 bases and J 2 bases, with 19 bases left between them. CDR3 size: 17 residues. CDR3 amino acids: CASSSDRWGISTDTQYF. The DNA for the CDR3 is TGTGCCAGCAGCTCCGACCGGTGGGGAATCTCCACAGATACGCAGTATTTT.

The chain uses TRBV7-8 and TRBJ2-2, with D tentatively TRBD1 (6 bases). Germline V gives CDR1 SGHVS, CDR2 FQNEAQ. Trimming removed 2 bases from V and 4 bases from J, with 14 bases in between. This CDR3 has 16 amino acids. The CDR3: CASSLIGQGITGELFF. CDR3 nucleotides: TGTGCCAGCAGCTTAATTGGGCAGGGGATCACCGGGGAGCTGTTTTTT. The whole variable domain, filled in from reference TRBV7-8 and TRBJ2-2, reads GAGVSQSPRYKVAKRGQDVALRCDPISGHVSLFWYQQALGQGPEFLTYFQNEAQLDKSGLPSDRFFAERPEGSVSTLKIQRTQQEDSAVYLCASSLIGQGITGELFFGEGSRLTVL.

The rearrangement uses TRBV6-2 or TRBV6-3 and TRBJ1-6, with a weak D call TRBD1 (6 bases). Germline CDR1 MNHEY, CDR2 SVGEGT. The CDR3 has 16 amino acids. Trimming stripped 0 bases from V and 8 bases from J, with 14 bases between. CDR3 bases: TGTGCCAGCAGTTACTCCATCGGGACATACCATTCACCCCTCCACTTT. This codes for CASSYSIGTYHSPLHF.

V usage is TRBV2 and J usage is TRBJ1-1; D call uncertain. Germline V CDR1 and CDR2: SNHLY, FYNNEI. V shed 6 bases and J shed 0 bases, with 14 bases lying between them. The CDR3 is 15 residues long. The CDR3 nucleotides read TGTGCCAGCAGCCCGGTAGCGAATATGAACACTGAAGCTTTCTTT. Residues: CASSPVANMNTEAFF.

V is TRBV4-1 and J is TRBJ1-2; no clear D gene. The V end was cut by 8 bases, the J end by 4 bases, with 20 bases between. Germline V gene sequence: CDR1 MGHRA, CDR2 YSYEKL. The CDR3 consists of 15 residues. In DNA form, the CDR3 reads TGCGCCAGCCCCCTCGGGCAGGCCGCGTCCTATGGCTACACCTTC. The encoded protein is CASPLGQAASYGYTF.

This clone was seen only a few times. This chain links TRBV9 with TRBJ2-3; D uncertain. The CDR3 is 12 residues long. CDR1 SGDLS and CDR2 YYNGEE come from the germline V gene. The ends were cut back, 0 bases at V and 4 bases at J, with 3 bases in the middle. The CDR3 sequence is CASSVDADTQYF. Here the CDR3 DNA reads TGTGCCAGCAGCGTAGATGCAGATACGCAGTATTTT.

This clone was counted between two and nine times. The same CDR3 can be traced to other DNA sequences in this sample. V and J are TRBV5-1 and TRBJ1-1; weak D call: TRBD1 (5 bases). This CDR3 is built from 14 residues. CDR1 SGHRS and CDR2 YFSETQ come from the germline V gene. V lost 0 bases and J lost 4, with 10 bases in between. In nucleotides, the CDR3 is TGCGCCAGCAGCTTGGACAGGAGGGGCACTGAAGCTTTCTTT. As protein: CASSLDRRGTEAFF.

This clone has just one count. V gene TRBV7-9 combines with J gene TRBJ2-1, with D unclear. V lost 4 bases, J lost 8 bases, and 12 bases lay in between. The germline V gene has CDR1 SEHNR and CDR2 FQNEAQ (reference sequence). The CDR3 extends over 13 amino acids. The CDR3 DNA follows: TGTGCCAGCAGCTCCCAAGCGATCTATGAGCAGTTCTTC. Translating it yields CASSSQAIYEQFF.

The gene calls are TRBV7-3 and TRBJ1-1, with a possible D match to TRBD1 (5 bases). Germline V CDR1 and CDR2: SGHTA, FQGTGA. V lost 0 bases, J lost 11 bases, and 13 bases lay in between. The CDR3 extends over 13 amino acids. For the CDR3, the DNA is TGTGCCAGCAGCTTAACGTTGGGGGTTTCGGCTTTCTTT. This encodes CASSLTLGVSAFF.

The V call is TRBV19, the J call TRBJ2-2; D possibly corresponds to TRBD1 (6 bases). CDR1 and CDR2 (germline): LNHDA, SQIVND (reference sequence). The CDR3 has 14 residues. V lost 6 bases, J lost 4 bases, and 12 bases lay in between. In DNA form, the CDR3 reads TGTGCCAGTAGGGACTCAGGGGTCACCGGGGAGCTGTTTTTT. This sequence encodes CASRDSGVTGELFF. Drawing the rest from reference TRBV19 and TRBJ2-2, the complete variable domain is DGGITQSPKYLFRKEGQNVTLSCEQNLNHDAMYWYRQDPGQGLRLIYYSQIVNDFQKGDIAEGYSVSREKKESFPLTVTSAQKNPTAFYLCASRDSGVTGELFFGEGSRLTVL.

The rearrangement uses TRBV14 and TRBJ2-1; 8 nucleotides agree with TRBD2. V gave up 0 bases and J gave up 7 bases; unmatched junction bases: 11. The CDR3 has 17 residues. CDR1 and CDR2 (germline): SGHDN, FVKESK. The CDR3 reads CASSQDSLGRALNEQFF. The CDR3 coding sequence is TGTGCCAGCAGCCAAGATAGCCTCGGGAGGGCTCTTAATGAGCAGTTCTTC.

A few counts support this clone. The J gene is TRBJ2-7, the V gene TRBV5-1; D tentatively reads TRBD1 or TRBD2 (5 bases each). Trimming cost V 3 bases and J 1 base, with 11 bases left between them. CDR3 size: 14 residues. CDR1 SGHRS and CDR2 YFSETQ come from the germline V gene. The CDR3, as DNA: TGCGCCAGCAGCTCACCGGGACGGTCCTACGAGCAGTACTTC. Encoded protein: CASSSPGRSYEQYF. The entire variable domain, with the rest obtained from reference TRBV5-1 and TRBJ2-7, is as follows: KAGVTQTPRYLIKTRGQQVTLSCSPISGHRSVSWYQQTPGQGLQFLFEYFSETQRNKGNFPGRFSGRQFSNSRSEMNVSTLELGDSALYLCASSSPGRSYEQYFGPGTRLTVT.

This clone was observed a few times. The chain combines TRBV30 with TRBJ1-1; D remains ambiguous. Trimming stripped 4 bases from V and 11 bases from J, with 8 bases between. The CDR3 has 9 amino acids. The germline V gene encodes CDR1 GTSNPN and CDR2 SVGIG (reference sequence). CDR3 sequence reads: CAWIPPAFF. The CDR3 DNA is TGTGCCTGGATCCCACCGGCTTTCTTT.

The chain has TRBV28 and TRBJ1-5, with D hard to call. Germline V lookup: CDR1 MDHEN, CDR2 SYDVKM. Deletions cut 6 bases from V and 2 bases from J, with 8 bases between. CDR3 length: 13 residues. This CDR3 is CASRAGGNQPQHF. CDR3 bases: TGTGCCAGCAGGGCCGGAGGCAATCAGCCCCAGCATTTT.

The chain is built from TRBV28 and TRBJ1-1; D perhaps matches TRBD1 (5 bases). The CDR3 consists of 11 residues. The germline V and J ends were trimmed by 8 bases and 4 bases, with 8 bases remaining between them. Germline V lookup: CDR1 MDHEN, CDR2 SYDVKM. DNA for the CDR3: TGTGCCAGCTGGGGCGCCACTGAAGCTTTCTTT. Translating gives CASWGATEAFF. Supplemented by reference TRBV28 and TRBJ1-1, the full variable domain reads DVKVTQSSRYLVKRTGEKVFLECVQDMDHENMFWYRQDPGLGLRLIYFSYDVKMKEKGDIPEGYSVSREKKERFSLILESASTNQTSMYLCASWGATEAFFGQGTRLTVV.

The chain joins TRBV7-2 to TRBJ1-5, with TRBD1 matching 8 bases. Trimming took 5 bases from V and 4 from J; bases not matched to a gene: 4. The CDR3 sequence is 14 residues long. Germline values: CDR1 SGHTA, CDR2 FQGNSA. The CDR3 bases are TGTGCCAGCAGCCAGGACAGGGTGAATCAGCCCCAGCATTTT. It specifies CASSQDRVNQPQHF.

The rearrangement links TRBV9 to TRBJ2-7; 7 bases map to TRBD2. Germline lookup yields CDR1 SGDLS and CDR2 YYNGEE. Trimming at V came to 0 bases and at J to 2 bases, leaving 5 bases not matched to a gene. This CDR3 is built from 15 residues. The CDR3 loop reads CASSVETSLPYEQYF. In DNA form, the CDR3 reads TGTGCCAGCAGCGTAGAGACTAGCCTTCCCTACGAGCAGTACTTC.

This clone has a single count. The chain combines TRBV6-4 with TRBJ1-6; the D gene is possibly TRBD1 (5 bases). From germline, CDR1 is MRHNA and CDR2 SNTAGT. This CDR3 contains 15 residues. V was pared by 0 bases and J by 5 bases, with 8 bases between. CDR3 coding DNA: TGTGCCAGCAGTGACTCGACAGCAAATAATTCACCCCTCCACTTT. The encoded protein is CASSDSTANNSPLHF.